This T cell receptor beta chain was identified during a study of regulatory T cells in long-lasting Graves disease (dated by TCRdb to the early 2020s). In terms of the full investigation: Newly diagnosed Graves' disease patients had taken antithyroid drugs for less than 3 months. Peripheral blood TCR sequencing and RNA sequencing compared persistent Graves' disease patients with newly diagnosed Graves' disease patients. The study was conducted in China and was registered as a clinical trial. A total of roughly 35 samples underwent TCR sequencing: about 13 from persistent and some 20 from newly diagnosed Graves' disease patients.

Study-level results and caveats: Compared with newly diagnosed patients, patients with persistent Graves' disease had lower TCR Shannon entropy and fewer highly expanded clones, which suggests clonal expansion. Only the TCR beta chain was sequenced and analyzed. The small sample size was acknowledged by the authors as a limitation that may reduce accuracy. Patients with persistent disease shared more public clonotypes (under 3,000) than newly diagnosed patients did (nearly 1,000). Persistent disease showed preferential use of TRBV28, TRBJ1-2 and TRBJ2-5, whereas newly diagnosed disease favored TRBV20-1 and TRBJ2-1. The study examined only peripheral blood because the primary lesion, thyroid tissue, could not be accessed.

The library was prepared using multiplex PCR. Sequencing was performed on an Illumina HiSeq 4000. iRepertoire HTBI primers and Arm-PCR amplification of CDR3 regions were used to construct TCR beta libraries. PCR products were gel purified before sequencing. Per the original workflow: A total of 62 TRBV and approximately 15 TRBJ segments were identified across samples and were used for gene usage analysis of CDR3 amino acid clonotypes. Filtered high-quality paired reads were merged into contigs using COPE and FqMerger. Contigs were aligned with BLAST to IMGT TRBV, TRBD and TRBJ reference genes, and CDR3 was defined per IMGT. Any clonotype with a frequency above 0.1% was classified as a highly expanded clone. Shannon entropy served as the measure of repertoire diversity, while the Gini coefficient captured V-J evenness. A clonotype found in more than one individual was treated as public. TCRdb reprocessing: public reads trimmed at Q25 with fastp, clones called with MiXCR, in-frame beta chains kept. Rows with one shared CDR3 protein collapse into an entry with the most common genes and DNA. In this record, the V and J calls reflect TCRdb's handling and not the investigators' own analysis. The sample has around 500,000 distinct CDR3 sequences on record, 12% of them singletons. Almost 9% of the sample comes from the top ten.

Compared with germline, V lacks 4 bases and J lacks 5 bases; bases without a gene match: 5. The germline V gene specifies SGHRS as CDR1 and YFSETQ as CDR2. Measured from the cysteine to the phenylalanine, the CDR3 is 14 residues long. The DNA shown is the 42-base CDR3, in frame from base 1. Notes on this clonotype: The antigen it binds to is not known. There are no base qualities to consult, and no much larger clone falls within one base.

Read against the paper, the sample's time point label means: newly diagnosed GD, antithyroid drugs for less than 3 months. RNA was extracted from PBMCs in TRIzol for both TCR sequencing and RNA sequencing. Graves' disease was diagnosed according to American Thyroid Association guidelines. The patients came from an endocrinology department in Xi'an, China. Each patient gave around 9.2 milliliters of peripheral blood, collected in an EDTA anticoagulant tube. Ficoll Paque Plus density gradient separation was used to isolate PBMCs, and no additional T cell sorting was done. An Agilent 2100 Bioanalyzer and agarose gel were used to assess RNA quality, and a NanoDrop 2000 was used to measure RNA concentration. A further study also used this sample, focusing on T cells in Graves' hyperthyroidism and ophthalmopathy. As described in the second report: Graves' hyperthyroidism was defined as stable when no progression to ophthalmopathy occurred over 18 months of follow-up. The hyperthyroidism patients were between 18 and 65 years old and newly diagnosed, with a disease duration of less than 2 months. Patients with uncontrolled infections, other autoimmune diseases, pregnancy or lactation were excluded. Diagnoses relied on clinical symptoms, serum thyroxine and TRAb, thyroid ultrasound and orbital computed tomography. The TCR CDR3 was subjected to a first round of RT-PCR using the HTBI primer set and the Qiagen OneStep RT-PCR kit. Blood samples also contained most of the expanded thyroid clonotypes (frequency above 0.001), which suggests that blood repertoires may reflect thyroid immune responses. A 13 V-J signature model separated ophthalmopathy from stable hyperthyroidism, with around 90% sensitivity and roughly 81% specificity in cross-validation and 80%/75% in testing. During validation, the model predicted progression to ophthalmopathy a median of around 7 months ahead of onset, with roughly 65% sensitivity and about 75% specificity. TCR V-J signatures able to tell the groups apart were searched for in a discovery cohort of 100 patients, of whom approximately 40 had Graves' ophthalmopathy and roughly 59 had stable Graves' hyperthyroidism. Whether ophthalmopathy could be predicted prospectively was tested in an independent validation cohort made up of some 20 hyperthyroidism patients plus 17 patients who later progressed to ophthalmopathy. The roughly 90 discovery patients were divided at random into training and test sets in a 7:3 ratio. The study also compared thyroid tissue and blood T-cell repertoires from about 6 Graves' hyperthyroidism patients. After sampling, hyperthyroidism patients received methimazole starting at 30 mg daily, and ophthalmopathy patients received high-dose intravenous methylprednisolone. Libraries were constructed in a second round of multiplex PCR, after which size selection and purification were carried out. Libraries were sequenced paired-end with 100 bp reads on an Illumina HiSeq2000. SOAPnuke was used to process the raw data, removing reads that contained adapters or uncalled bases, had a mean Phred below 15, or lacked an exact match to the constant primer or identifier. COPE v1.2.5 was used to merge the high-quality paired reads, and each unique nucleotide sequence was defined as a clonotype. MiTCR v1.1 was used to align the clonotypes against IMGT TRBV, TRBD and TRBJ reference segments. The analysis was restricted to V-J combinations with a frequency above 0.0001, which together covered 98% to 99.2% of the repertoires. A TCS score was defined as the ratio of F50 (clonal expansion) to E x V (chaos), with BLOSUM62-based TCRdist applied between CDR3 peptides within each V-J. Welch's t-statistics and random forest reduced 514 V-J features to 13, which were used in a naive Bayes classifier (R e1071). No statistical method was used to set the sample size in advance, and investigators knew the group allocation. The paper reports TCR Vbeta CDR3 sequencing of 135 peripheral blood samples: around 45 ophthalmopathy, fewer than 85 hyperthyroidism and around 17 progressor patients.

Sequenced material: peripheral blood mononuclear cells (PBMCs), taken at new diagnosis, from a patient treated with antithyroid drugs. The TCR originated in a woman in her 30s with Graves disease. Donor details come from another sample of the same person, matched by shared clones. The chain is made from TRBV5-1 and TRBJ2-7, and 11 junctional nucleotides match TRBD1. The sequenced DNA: TGCGCCAGCAGCACTGGACAGGGGGCGGACGAGCAGTACTTC. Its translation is CASSTGQGADEQYF. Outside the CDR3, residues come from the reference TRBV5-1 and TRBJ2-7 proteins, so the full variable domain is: KAGVTQTPRYLIKTRGQQVTLSCSPISGHRSVSWYQQTPGQGLQFLFEYFSETQRNKGNFPGRFSGRQFSNSRSEMNVSTLELGDSALYLCASSTGQGADEQYFGPGTRLTVT.